The rows below give T cell receptor beta chains drawn from one sample of a study of T cells in Graves' hyperthyroidism and ophthalmopathy. In TCRdb, the multiplex PCR reads were re-called with MiXCR into one record per CDR3 protein. The sample has more than 450,000 distinct CDR3 sequences, 15% to 20% seen once. The sequenced sample consisted of blood. The receptors derive from a man between 35 and 55 years old with Graves' ophthalmopathy. The CDR3 runs from the conserved cysteine through the conserved F or W. A D gene is named only where the DNA matches it firmly. Size is stated for part of the rows, as once, few or many counts, or as a class when the clone is expanded.

V	size	D	J	DNA	CDR3
TRBV12-3/TRBV12-4	NA	TRBD2	TRBJ2-3	TGTGCCAGCAGGAAGCGGGGGAGCACAGATACGCAGTATTTT	CASRKRGSTDTQYF
TRBV30	many	NA	TRBJ2-7	TGTGCCTGGAGTGTATTTGACGGTAGCTCCTACGAGCAGTACTTC	CAWSVFDGSSYEQYF
TRBV2	many	NA	TRBJ2-1	TGTGCCAGCAGAATCTCCCATGAGCAGTTCTTC	CASRISHEQFF
TRBV6-9	few	TRBD1	TRBJ1-2	TGTGCCAGCAGAAGCGACAGGGGAGACTATGGCTACACCTTC	CASRSDRGDYGYTF
TRBV7-9	NA	NA	TRBJ1-4	TGTGCCAGCAGCTTAAGTAAAACTAATGAAAAACTGTTTTTT	CASSLSKTNEKLFF
TRBV12-3/TRBV12-4	many	NA	TRBJ1-1	TGTGCCAGCAATTCACCCAAGGGTGAAGCTTTCTTT	CASNSPKGEAFF
TRBV7-2	many	NA	TRBJ2-5	TGTGCCAGCAGCCGGTCGTCGAGGGGTTTCCAAGAGACCCAGTACTTC	CASSRSSRGFQETQYF
TRBV20-1	few	TRBD2	TRBJ2-5	TGCAGTGCTAGAGATCCTGGGGGAGCGGGGGACCAAGAGACCCAGTACTTC	CSARDPGGAGDQETQYF
TRBV7-8	NA	NA	TRBJ2-7	TGCGCCAGCAGCCAAGATGATGGGACCTACGAGCAGTACTTC	CASSQDDGTYEQYF
TRBV18	many	TRBD2	TRBJ2-1	TGTGCCAGCTCACGGCGGGAGTCCAACAATGAGCAGTTCTTC	CASSRRESNNEQFF
TRBV19	few	TRBD2	TRBJ2-1	TGTGCCAGTAGTATCCTTGGACTAGCAGGAAATGAGCAGTTCTTC	CASSILGLAGNEQFF
TRBV5-1	many	TRBD1	TRBJ2-7	TGCGCCAGCAGCTCACAGGGGCAAGAGCAGTACTTC	CASSSQGQEQYF
TRBV7-9	NA	NA	TRBJ2-2	TGTGCCAGCAGCTTAGTTGGTCAAGCCGGGGAGCTGTTTTTT	CASSLVGQAGELFF
TRBV20-1	many	TRBD2	TRBJ2-7	TGCAGTGGGACTAGCGGGGGCTACGAGCAGTACTTC	CSGTSGGYEQYF
TRBV27	many	NA	TRBJ2-3	TGTGCCAGCAGTGCGGGACGGACGAGCACAGATACGCAGTATTTT	CASSAGRTSTDTQYF
TRBV12-3/TRBV12-4	NA	TRBD1	TRBJ2-2	TGTGCCAGCAGTCTCCAGGGGGCATACACCGGGGAGCTGTTTTTT	CASSLQGAYTGELFF
TRBV18	many	NA	TRBJ1-5	TGTGCCAGCTCTGCAGCCGGGGGGCCCCAGCATTTT	CASSAAGGPQHF
TRBV29-1	NA	TRBD2	TRBJ2-1	TGCAGCGTTGAAGATTGGGGACTAGAGTATAATGAGCAGTTCTTC	CSVEDWGLEYNEQFF
TRBV7-9	NA	NA	TRBJ1-4	TGTGCCAGCAGCCGAGGGCGGGCGGGTGAAAAACTGTTTTTT	CASSRGRAGEKLFF
TRBV5-1	NA	NA	TRBJ1-6	TGCGCCAGCACTATGTTAGGGGCAAATTCACCCCTCCACTTT	CASTMLGANSPLHF
TRBV2	many	NA	TRBJ1-4	TGTGCCAGCAGTGCGGGACATCTTAATGAAAAACTGTTTTTT	CASSAGHLNEKLFF
TRBV11-2	many	NA	TRBJ1-1	TGTGCCAGCAGCTTAGGGAGACTCCATATGAACACTGAAGCTTTCTTT	CASSLGRLHMNTEAFF
TRBV7-9	many	NA	TRBJ2-1	TGTGCCAGCAGCTTAGTTGGACAGGGAGGTGCGGGAGGGCCGGAGCCCTACAATGAGCAGTTCTTC	CASSLVGQGGAGGPEPYNEQFF
TRBV29-1	few	NA	TRBJ1-1	TGCAGCGGACTGGGGGAGGGTGAAGCTTTCTTT	CSGLGEGEAFF
TRBV7-2	many	NA	TRBJ2-7	TGTGCCAGCAGCTTAGCTCCCGGGAGATACTACGAGCAGTACTTC	CASSLAPGRYYEQYF
TRBV7-8	many	TRBD2	TRBJ2-5	TGTGCCAGCAGCTTAGCGACGGGAGGGCCCTCAGAGACCCAGTACTTC	CASSLATGGPSETQYF
TRBV11-2	many	NA	TRBJ1-1	TGTGCCAGCTCGAAGGGAGGGGCCGGGAACACTGAAGCTTTCTTT	CASSKGGAGNTEAFF
TRBV20-1	few	TRBD2	TRBJ2-7	TGCAGTGCTAGGGGGGGGTCCCCCTACGAGCAGTACTTC	CSARGGSPYEQYF
TRBV7-2	few	NA	TRBJ2-3	TGTGCCAGCAGCCGCTCGAGGGGCACAGATACGCAGTATTTT	CASSRSRGTDTQYF
TRBV7-9	few	TRBD2	TRBJ2-4	TGTGCCAGCAGTTTAGTTACGGGAGGGAAGGGAAACATTCAGTACTTC	CASSLVTGGKGNIQYF
TRBV24-1	many	NA	TRBJ1-1	TGTGCCACCAGTTCGGAAGGGACAATCACTGAAGCTTTCTTT	CATSSEGTITEAFF
TRBV7-2	many	TRBD1	TRBJ2-1	TGTGCCAGCAGCCCAGACAGGGGTGTTTACAATGAGCAGTTCTTC	CASSPDRGVYNEQFF
TRBV9	few	NA	TRBJ1-1	TGTGCCAGCAGCGTAGACCCCAGGGTCGACACTGAAGCTTTCTTT	CASSVDPRVDTEAFF
TRBV9	NA	NA	TRBJ2-7	TGTGCCAGCAGCCCAGTAGGGGTCGGCCCCCTACGCGAGCAGTACTTC	CASSPVGVGPLREQYF
TRBV24-1	many	NA	TRBJ1-1	TGTGCCACCAGTGATCGGTCCTACACTGAAGCTTTCTTT	CATSDRSYTEAFF
TRBV27	few	TRBD2	TRBJ2-1	TGTGCCAGCAGTTTATGGACTAGCGGGAACTCGGGTGAGCAGTTCTTC	CASSLWTSGNSGEQFF
TRBV7-2	many	NA	TRBJ2-7	TGTGCCAGCAGCTTAGGTACTAGTACAACCTACGAGCAGTACTTC	CASSLGTSTTYEQYF
TRBV29-1	NA	TRBD1	TRBJ1-4	TGCAGCGTTGAAGTGAGGGGGCAGGTTGAAAAACTGTTTTTT	CSVEVRGQVEKLFF
TRBV2	few	NA	TRBJ2-7	TGTGCCAGCAGTTTCTCCGGGTCCGTCTACGAGCAGTACTTC	CASSFSGSVYEQYF
TRBV3-1	few	NA	TRBJ1-1	TGTGCCAGCAGCCAAGGTCGAACAGGGAAGCGAGCTTTCTTT	CASSQGRTGKRAFF
TRBV27	NA	TRBD1	TRBJ1-5	TGTGCCAGCAGGCCCCGACAGGGGGGCAATCAGCCCCAGCATTTT	CASRPRQGGNQPQHF
TRBV6-1	few	TRBD1	TRBJ1-4	TGTGCCAGCAGTTCGGGACAGGGTGGGGGTGAAAAACTGTTTTTT	CASSSGQGGGEKLFF
TRBV12-3/TRBV12-4	NA	NA	TRBJ2-3	TGTGCCAGCACTCGAAGCAGGGTTGATACGCAGTATTTT	CASTRSRVDTQYF
TRBV12-3/TRBV12-4	few	TRBD1	TRBJ2-6	TGTGCCAGCAGTCCCCTCCGCGCAGGGGGTCCTGGGGCCAACGTCCTGACTTTC	CASSPLRAGGPGANVLTF
TRBV7-2	NA	NA	TRBJ1-1	TGTGCCAGCAGCCCACAGGGCTTAAGGGGTGAAGCTTTCTTT	CASSPQGLRGEAFF
TRBV2	many	NA	TRBJ1-6	TGTGCCAGCAGCCGTTTTCAGGGAGAGTATAATTCACCCCTCCACTTT	CASSRFQGEYNSPLHF
TRBV6-1	few	NA	TRBJ2-6	TGTGCCGGAGGCTGGGGATCCGGGGCCAACGTCCTGACTTTC	CAGGWGSGANVLTF
TRBV7-9	NA	NA	TRBJ1-2	TGTGCCAGCAGCCCCAGGCAGGGGATCTATGGCTACACCTTC	CASSPRQGIYGYTF
TRBV3-1	many	NA	TRBJ1-3	TGTGCCAGCAGCCAAACTCAGGGTCATATTTTT	CASSQTQGHIF
TRBV2	NA	TRBD2	TRBJ2-2	TGTGCCAGCAGTGAAATGGGGGGGTACCACACCGGGGAGCTGTTTTTT	CASSEMGGYHTGELFF
TRBV20-1	many	TRBD2	TRBJ2-3	TGCAGTGCTATTCCGCCTAGCGGGTACACAGATACGCAGTATTTT	CSAIPPSGYTDTQYF